A single sample gave rise to the 9 T cell receptor beta chains below, sequenced in a study of CD8 T cells in acute hepatitis C reinfection. The time point: naive CD8 control sorted from an acute-time-point sample. Generated by immunoSEQ multiplex PCR, the TCRdb table keeps only in-frame clones and is missing some. The sample records about 38,000 clones, roughly 85% being singletons. The sequencing sample was made of naive CD8+ T cells from PBMCs. The receptors shown here come from a woman under 30 who spontaneously cleared hepatitis C infection.

The J gene is TRBJ2-1, the V gene TRBV10-1; D gene ambiguous. Germline loops: CDR1 WNHNN, CDR2 SYGVQD (reference sequence). The V end lost 3 bases, the J end lost 8 bases, and 8 bases lay between the germline ends. This CDR3 has 12 amino acids. The chain's CDR3 is CASSDSPHEQFF. The DNA for the CDR3 is TGCGCCAGCAGTGACAGTCCTCATGAGCAGTTCTTC.

The genes are TRBV30 and TRBJ1-3; D ambiguous. This CDR3 is built from 11 residues. CDR1 is GTSNPN, CDR2 SVGIG, per germline (reference sequence). V was cut by 2 bases and J by 13 bases, with 12 bases left in between. CDR3 loop: CAWSLEYEIYF. In DNA form, the CDR3 reads TGTGCCTGGAGTCTGGAGTATGAGATATATTTT. The full variable domain, completed using reference TRBV30 and TRBJ1-3, is SQTIHQWPATLVQPVGSPLSLECTVEGTSNPNLYWYRQAAGRGLQLLFYSVGIGQISSEVPQNLSASRPQDRQFILSSKKLLLSDSGFYLCAWSLEYEIYFGEGSWLTVV.

The CDR3 DNA reads TGTGCCAGCAGCGTAGAGGGCTGGGATGAGAACACTGAAGCTTTCTTT. Translated: CASSVEGWDENTEAFF. V is TRBV9 and J is TRBJ1-1; no reliable D call. CDR1 SGDLS and CDR2 YYNGEE come from the germline V gene. The CDR3 covers 16 residues. Deletions cut 0 bases from V and 1 base from J, with 13 bases between.

The chain uses TRBV7-3 and TRBJ1-1; 9 bases map to TRBD1. CDR3 length: 15 amino acids. Germline CDR1 and CDR2: SGHTA and FQGTGA. The V segment lost 2 bases and the J segment 8 bases; nucleotides outside the gene matches: 9. The CDR3 DNA sequence: TGTGCCAGCAGCTTATCTGGGACAGGGCAAACGGAAGCTTTCTTT. Protein: CASSLSGTGQTEAFF.

This clone appeared a single time. This chain joins TRBV9 and TRBJ2-7; D is uncertain. This CDR3 has 14 residues. V was cut by 3 bases and J by 3 bases, with 13 bases left in between. Germline V CDR1 and CDR2: SGDLS, YYNGEE. In DNA form, the CDR3 reads TGTGCCAGCAGCGACCCGCCAGACAACTACGAGCAGTACTTC. Protein sequence: CASSDPPDNYEQYF.

The V call is TRBV5-4, the J call TRBJ2-1; either TRBD1 or TRBD2 may fit D (6 bases each). The CDR3 has 14 residues. The germline gives CDR1 SGHNT, CDR2 YYREEE (reference sequence). Trimming took off 4 bases at V and 6 bases at J, with 14 bases between the two ends. This CDR3 reads CASSVGPGANEQFF. In DNA form, the CDR3 reads TGTGCCAGCAGCGTCGGCCCGGGGGCCAATGAGCAGTTCTTC.

The chain recombines TRBV11-2 with TRBJ1-4; D not certain. This CDR3 spans 15 amino acids. V dropped 4 bases and J dropped 0 bases, with 9 bases sitting between them. Germline V lookup: CDR1 SGHAT, CDR2 FQNNGV. Written as DNA, the CDR3 is TGTGCCAGCAGCTCCCATCTTGCAACTAATGAAAAACTGTTTTTT. Its protein is CASSSHLATNEKLFF.

The rearrangement links TRBV27 to TRBJ1-1; D uncertain. The CDR3 has 14 residues. Trimming took off 5 bases at V and 3 bases at J, with 13 bases between the two ends. Germline-derived CDR1 and CDR2 are MNHEY and SMNVEV (reference sequence). Written as DNA, the CDR3 is TGTGCCAGCAGTGCCGGACCTTGGGACACTGAAGCTTTCTTT. It yields the protein CASSAGPWDTEAFF.

The genes are TRBV6-6 and TRBJ1-5, with D maybe TRBD1 (5 bases). V gave up 2 bases and J gave up 5 bases, with 10 bases separating them. The CDR3 sequence is 14 residues long. Germline assignment: CDR1 MNHNY and CDR2 SVGAGI (reference sequence). Here the CDR3 reads CASSYDRNYQPQHF. The DNA for the CDR3 is TGTGCCAGCAGTTACGACAGAAACTATCAGCCCCAGCATTTT.